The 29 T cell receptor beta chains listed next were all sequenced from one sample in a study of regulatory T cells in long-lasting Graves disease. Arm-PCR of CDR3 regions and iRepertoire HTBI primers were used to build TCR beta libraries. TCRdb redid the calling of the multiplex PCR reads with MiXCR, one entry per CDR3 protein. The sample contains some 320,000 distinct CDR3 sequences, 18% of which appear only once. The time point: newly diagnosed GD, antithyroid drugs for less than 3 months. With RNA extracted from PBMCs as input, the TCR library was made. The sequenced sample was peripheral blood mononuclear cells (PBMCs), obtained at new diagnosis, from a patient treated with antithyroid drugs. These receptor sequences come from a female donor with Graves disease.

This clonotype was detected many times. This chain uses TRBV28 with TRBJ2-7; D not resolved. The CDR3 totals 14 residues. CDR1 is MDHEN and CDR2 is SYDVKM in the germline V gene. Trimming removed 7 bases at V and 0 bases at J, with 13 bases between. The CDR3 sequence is CASNLGPSSYEQYF. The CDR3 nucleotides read TGTGCCAGCAACCTCGGACCGAGCTCCTACGAGCAGTACTTC.

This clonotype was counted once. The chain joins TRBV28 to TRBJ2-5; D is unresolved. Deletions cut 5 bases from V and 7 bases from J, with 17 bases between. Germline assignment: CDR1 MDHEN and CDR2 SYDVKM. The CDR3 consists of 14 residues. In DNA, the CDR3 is TGTGCCAGCAGTCCTCTCACCTCTCTCGGGACCCAGTACTTC. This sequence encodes CASSPLTSLGTQYF.

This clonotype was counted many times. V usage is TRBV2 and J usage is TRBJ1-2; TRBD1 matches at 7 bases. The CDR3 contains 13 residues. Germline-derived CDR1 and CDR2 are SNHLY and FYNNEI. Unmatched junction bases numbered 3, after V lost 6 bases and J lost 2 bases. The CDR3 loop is CASRSRGNYGYTF. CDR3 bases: TGTGCCAGCAGGTCCAGGGGGAACTATGGCTACACCTTC.

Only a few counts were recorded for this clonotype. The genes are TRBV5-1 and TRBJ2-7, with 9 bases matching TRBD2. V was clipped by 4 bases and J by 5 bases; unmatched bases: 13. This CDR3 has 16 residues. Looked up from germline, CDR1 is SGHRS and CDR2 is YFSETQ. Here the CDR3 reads CASSTGTSPRRDEQYF. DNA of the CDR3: TGCGCCAGCAGCACCGGGACTAGCCCCCGGAGGGACGAGCAGTACTTC.

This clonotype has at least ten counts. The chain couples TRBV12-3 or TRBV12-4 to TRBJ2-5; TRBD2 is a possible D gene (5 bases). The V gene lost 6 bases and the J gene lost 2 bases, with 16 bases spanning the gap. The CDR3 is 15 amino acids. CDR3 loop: CASRPDGLPQETQYF. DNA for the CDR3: TGTGCCAGCAGACCCGACGGACTGCCTCAAGAGACCCAGTACTTC.

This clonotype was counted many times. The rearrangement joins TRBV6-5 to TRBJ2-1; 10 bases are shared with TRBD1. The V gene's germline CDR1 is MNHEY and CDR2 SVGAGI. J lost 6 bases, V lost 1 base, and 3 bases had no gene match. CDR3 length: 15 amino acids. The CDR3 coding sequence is TGTGCCAGCAGTTACTGGGGACAGGGGAGCAATGAGCAGTTCTTC. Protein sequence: CASSYWGQGSNEQFF.

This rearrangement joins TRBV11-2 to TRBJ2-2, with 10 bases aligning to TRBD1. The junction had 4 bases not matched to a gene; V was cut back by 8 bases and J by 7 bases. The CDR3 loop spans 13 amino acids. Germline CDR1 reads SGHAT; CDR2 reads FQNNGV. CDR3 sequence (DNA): TGTGCCAGCGGGACAGGGGCGGTCGGGGAGCTGTTTTTT. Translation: CASGTGAVGELFF.

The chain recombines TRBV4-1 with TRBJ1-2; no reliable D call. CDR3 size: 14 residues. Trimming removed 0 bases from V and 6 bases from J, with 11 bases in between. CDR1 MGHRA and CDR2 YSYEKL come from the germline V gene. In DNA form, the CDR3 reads TGCGCCAGCAGCCAAGAGGTCGAGGTGGATGGCTACACCTTC. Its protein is CASSQEVEVDGYTF.

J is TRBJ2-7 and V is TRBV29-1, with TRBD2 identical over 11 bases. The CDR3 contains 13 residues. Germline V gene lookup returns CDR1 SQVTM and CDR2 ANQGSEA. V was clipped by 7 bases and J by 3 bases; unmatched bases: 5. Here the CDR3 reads CSAEGLAGYEQYF. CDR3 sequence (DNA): TGCAGCGCCGAAGGACTAGCGGGCTACGAGCAGTACTTC.

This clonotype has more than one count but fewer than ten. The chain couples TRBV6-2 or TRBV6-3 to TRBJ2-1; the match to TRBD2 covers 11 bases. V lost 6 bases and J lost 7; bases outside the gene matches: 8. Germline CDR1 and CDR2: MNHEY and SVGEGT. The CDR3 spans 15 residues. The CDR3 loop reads CASRPTSGRWNEQFF. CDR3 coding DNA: TGTGCCAGCAGACCTACTAGCGGGAGATGGAATGAGCAGTTCTTC.

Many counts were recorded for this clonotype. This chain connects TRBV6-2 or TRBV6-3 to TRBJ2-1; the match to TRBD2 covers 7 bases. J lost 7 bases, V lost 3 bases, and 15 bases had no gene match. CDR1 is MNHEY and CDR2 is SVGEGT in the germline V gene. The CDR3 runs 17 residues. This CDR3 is CASSYGFVRETGNEQFF. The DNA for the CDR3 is TGTGCCAGCAGTTATGGGTTCGTGCGGGAGACGGGGAATGAGCAGTTCTTC.

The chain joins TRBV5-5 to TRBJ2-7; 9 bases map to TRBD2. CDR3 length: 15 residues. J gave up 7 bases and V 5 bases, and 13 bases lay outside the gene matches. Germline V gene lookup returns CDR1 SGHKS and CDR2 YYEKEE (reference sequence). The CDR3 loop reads CASSQLAGVAGEQYF. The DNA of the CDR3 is TGTGCCAGCAGTCAATTAGCGGGAGTGGCTGGGGAGCAGTACTTC.

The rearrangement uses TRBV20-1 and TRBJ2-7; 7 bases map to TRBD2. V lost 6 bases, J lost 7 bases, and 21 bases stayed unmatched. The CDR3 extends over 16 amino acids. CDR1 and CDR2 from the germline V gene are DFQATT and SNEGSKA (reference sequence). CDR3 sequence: CSALPGGSGGGDEQYF. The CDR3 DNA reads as TGCAGTGCCCTCCCGGGCGGGAGTGGTGGGGGGGATGAGCAGTACTTC.

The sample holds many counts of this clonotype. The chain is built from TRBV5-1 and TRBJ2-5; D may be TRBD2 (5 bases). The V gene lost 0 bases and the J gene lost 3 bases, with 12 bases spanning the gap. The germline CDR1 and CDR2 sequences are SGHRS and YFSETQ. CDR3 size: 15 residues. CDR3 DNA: TGCGCCAGCAGCTTGGTGGGTCTAGCAGAAGAGACCCAGTACTTC. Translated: CASSLVGLAEETQYF.

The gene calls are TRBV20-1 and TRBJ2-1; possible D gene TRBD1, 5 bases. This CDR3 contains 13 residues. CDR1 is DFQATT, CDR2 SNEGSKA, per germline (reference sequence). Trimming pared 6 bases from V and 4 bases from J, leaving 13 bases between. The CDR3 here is CSADSREYNEQFF. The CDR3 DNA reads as TGCAGTGCAGATTCCAGGGAATACAATGAGCAGTTCTTC.

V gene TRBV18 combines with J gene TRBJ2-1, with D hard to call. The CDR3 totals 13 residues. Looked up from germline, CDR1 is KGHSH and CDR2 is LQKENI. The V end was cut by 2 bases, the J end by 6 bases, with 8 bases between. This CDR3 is CASSPTWGNEQFF. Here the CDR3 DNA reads TGTGCCAGCTCACCAACCTGGGGCAATGAGCAGTTCTTC.

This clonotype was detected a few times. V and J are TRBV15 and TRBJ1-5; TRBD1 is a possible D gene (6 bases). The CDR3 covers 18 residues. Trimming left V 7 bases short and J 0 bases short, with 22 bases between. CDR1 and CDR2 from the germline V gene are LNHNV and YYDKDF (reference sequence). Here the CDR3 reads CATTEGHGWSYSNQPQHF. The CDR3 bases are TGTGCCACCACCGAGGGACACGGCTGGAGTTATAGCAATCAGCCCCAGCATTTT.

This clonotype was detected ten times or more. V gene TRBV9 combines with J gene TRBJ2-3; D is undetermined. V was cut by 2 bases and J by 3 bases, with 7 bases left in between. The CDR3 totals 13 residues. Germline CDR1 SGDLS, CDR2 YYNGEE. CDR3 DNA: TGTGCCAGCAGCGTTCGCGGAACAGATACGCAGTATTTT. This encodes CASSVRGTDTQYF.

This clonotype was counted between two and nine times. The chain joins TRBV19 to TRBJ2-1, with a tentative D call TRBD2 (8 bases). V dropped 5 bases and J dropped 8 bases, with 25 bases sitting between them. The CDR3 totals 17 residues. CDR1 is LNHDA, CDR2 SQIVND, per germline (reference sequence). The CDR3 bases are TGTGCCAGTAGTCCCAACTCTACAGGGGCGCGGGGGGATGAGCAGTTCTTC. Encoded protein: CASSPNSTGARGDEQFF.

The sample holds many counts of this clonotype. The CDR3 region has the DNA TGTGCCAGTAGTATAATTGGAGCCGGAACTAATGAAAAACTGTTTTTT. Residues: CASSIIGAGTNEKLFF. The rearrangement links TRBV19 to TRBJ1-4; D remains ambiguous. The CDR3 loop spans 16 amino acids. The germline V gene encodes CDR1 LNHDA and CDR2 SQIVND (reference sequence). Between the trimmed V and J ends, which lost 2 bases and 1 base, there was a span of 11 bases.

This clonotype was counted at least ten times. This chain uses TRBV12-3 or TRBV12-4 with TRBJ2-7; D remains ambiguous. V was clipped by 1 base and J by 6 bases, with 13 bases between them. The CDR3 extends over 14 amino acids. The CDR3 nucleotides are TGTGCCAGCAGTTTAGGGGCCCAGCGCACCGAGCAGTACTTC. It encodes CASSLGAQRTEQYF.

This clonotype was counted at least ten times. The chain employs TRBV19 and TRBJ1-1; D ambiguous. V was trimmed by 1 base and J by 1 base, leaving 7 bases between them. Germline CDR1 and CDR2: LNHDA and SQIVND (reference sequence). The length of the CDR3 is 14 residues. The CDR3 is CASSIGSANTEAFF. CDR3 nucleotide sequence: TGTGCCAGTAGTATAGGATCAGCGAACACTGAAGCTTTCTTT.

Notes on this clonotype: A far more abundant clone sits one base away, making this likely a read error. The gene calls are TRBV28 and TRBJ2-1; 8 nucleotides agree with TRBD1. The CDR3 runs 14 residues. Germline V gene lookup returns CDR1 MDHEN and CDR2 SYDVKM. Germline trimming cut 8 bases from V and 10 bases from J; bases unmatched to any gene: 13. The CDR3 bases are TGTGCCAGCGGGGGGTTGCAGGGGGCGTACGAGCAGTTCTTC. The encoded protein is CASGGLQGAYEQFF.

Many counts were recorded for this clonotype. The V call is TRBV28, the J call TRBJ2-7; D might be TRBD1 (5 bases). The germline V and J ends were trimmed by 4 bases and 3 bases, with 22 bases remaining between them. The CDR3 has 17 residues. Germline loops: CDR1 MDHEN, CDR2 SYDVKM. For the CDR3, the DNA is TGTGCCAGCAGTTACACCGTCTTCAGGGAAAGAGACTACGAGCAGTACTTC. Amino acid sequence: CASSYTVFRERDYEQYF. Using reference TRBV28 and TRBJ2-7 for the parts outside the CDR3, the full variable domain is DVKVTQSSRYLVKRTGEKVFLECVQDMDHENMFWYRQDPGLGLRLIYFSYDVKMKEKGDIPEGYSVSREKKERFSLILESASTNQTSMYLCASSYTVFRERDYEQYFGPGTRLTVT.

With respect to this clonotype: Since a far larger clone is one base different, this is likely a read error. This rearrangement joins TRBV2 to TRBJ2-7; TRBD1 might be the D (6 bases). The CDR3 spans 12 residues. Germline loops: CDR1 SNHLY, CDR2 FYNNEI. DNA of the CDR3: TGTGCCAGCAGGGAGAGGGGGAGATCCCAGCACTTC. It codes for CASRERGRSQHF.

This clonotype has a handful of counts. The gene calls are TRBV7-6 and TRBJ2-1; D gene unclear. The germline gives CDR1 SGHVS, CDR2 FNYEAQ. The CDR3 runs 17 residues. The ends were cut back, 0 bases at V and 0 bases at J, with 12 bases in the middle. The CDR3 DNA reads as TGTGCCAGCAGCTTAGCGTCCCTAGTCACCTCCTACAATGAGCAGTTCTTC. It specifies CASSLASLVTSYNEQFF.

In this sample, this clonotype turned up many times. The CDR3 DNA sequence: TGTGCCACGGCACTGGATGCCACCTACGAGCAGTACTTC. The encoded protein is CATALDATYEQYF. The V gene is TRBV10-3, the J gene TRBJ2-7; the D is unclear. The ends were cut back, 10 bases at V and 2 bases at J, with 15 bases in the middle. The germline V gene encodes CDR1 ENHRY and CDR2 SYGVKD. CDR3 length: 13 amino acids.

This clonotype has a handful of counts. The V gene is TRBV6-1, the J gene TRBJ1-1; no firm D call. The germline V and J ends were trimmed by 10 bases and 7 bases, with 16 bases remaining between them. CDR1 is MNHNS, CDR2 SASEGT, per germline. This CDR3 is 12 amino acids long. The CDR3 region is CATLLRGVEAFF. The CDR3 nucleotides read TGTGCCACCCTTCTTCGGGGAGTTGAAGCTTTCTTT.

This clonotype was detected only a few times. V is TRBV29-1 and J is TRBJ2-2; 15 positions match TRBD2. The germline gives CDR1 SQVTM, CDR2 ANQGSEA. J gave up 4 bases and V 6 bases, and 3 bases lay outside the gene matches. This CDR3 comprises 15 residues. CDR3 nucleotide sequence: TGCAGCGTCGGACTAGCGGGAGGGGTCACCGGGGAGCTGTTTTTT. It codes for CSVGLAGGVTGELFF.